This TCR beta chain was profiled in a study of cytomegalovirus exposure and HLA in healthy donors (dated by TCRdb to about 2017). General notes on the study: An earlier analysis of a few hundred of the donors reported over 250 Gb of sequence data and 117 million unique TCR beta sequences obtained from 180 million or so T cells. To predict cytomegalovirus infection status, the study combined high-throughput TCR immunosequencing, statistical association of individual TCRs with disease status, and machine learning. In an earlier analysis of roughly 600 of the donors, high-throughput TCR beta sequencing was used to judge whether each TCR beta V gene segment behaved as functional or pseudogenic. Of the roughly 390 genotyped donors, approximately 83% fell in the genetic ancestry cluster associated with self-reported Caucasian donors. The number of typed donors differed by locus: about 620-630 for A, B, C, DRB1 and DQB1; about 520 for DQA1; some 610 for DPA1; and some 470 for DPB1. All discovery cohort repertoires had been generated using a single sequencing platform. A later analysis re-analyzed previously published TCR beta repertoires from 650 to 800 donors and added high-resolution HLA genotyping to study TCR occurrence patterns. The study aimed to test whether signatures of past pathogen exposure could be identified by cataloging public T cell receptors. Using immunosequencing, the study profiled T cell repertoires from roughly 650 subjects and related those repertoires to cytomegalovirus serostatus. Genome-wide SNP genotypes for about 65% of the 666 donors were used in a later genetic analysis, which treated that subset as a discovery cohort. A separate validation cohort of roughly 120 different subjects was used in addition to the roughly 640-subject first cohort. On average, 235,054 unique TCR beta nucleotide sequences were sequenced per donor among a few hundred genotyped donors of the cohort, with roughly 19% of those sequences being non-productive. Because of strong linkage in the cohort, five DR-DQ haplotypes were treated as single units for association and clustering. Rather than drawing on any new phenotypic data, the later analysis identified candidate immune exposures from TCR beta sequences and the way those sequences occurred across donors. Donor age, sex, ethnicity and CMV serostatus were compiled together with the repertoire data. An early release covering about 600 HLA-typed donors comprised approximately 290 gigabases of sequencing data and approximately 80 million unique TCR sequences. HLA typing included class I and class II loci at four-digit resolution. What the work shows at the level of the full study, not this receptor alone: It was suggested by the authors that the approach could potentially be generalized to other disease states and immunological phenotypes. A later analysis found that TCR association rates varied across HLA loci, with DRB1 alleles showing the most associated TCRs and HLA-C alleles the fewest. In this cohort, only TCR beta chains were sequenced, and detectable features were limited by the absence of alpha or paired-chain data. Most CMV-associated TCR beta chains appeared to be HLA-restricted in a later analysis, and the HLA associations seemed to be driven largely by CMV exposure. A few of the identified cytomegalovirus-associated TCR beta chains were confirmed in vitro to be specific for cytomegalovirus antigens. In a later analysis, several top co-occurrence clusters were reported to appear linked to parvovirus B19, influenza, CMV and Epstein-Barr virus. Assigning TCR associations to individual alleles was difficult when HLA alleles, especially DR and DQ, strongly co-occurred. Roughly uniform sequencing depth across donors was assumed in presence/absence analyses, although this assumption may not hold. In an earlier analysis of fewer than 700 of the donors, most TCR beta V segments appeared in productive rearrangements about 87% or about 30% of the time, broadly matching IMGT annotations. Compared with equally common non-associated chains, HLA-associated TCR beta chains in a later analysis were more clonally expanded and had lower generation probabilities. Because HLA typing was missing for some donors at each locus, association tests included only the typed subset. A later genetic analysis reported fewer N-insertions in productive TCRs among donors in an Asian-associated ancestry cluster than the approximately 670-donor mean. A further reported finding was that TCR beta sequences accurately predicted the HLA-A and HLA-B alleles for most subjects in the first cohort. The classifier was reported to diagnose cytomegalovirus status with high specificity and sensitivity in both the original cohort and the validation cohort. Because the 87-base-pair reads could not distinguish some IMGT-functional V segments, including TRBV6-2 and TRBV6-3, those segments were excluded. At a false discovery rate of 0.05, a later analysis linked under 20,000 TCR beta sequences to specific HLA alleles. Correlated functional status among segregating V segments might reflect linkage disequilibrium, but an unknown experimental factor could not be ruled out. The study gave a list of more than 150 TCR beta chains associated with cytomegalovirus. A cluster of highly shared sequence variants was judged likely to be a technical artifact of the sequencing pipeline. While some public TCRs were present in many individuals, most TCR sequences turned up only very rarely across donors. About 15 rarely observed V segments, including chromosome 9 orphons, were excluded from the earlier analysis of a few hundred of the donors because counts were too low. The only immune exposure information available for the cohort was CMV serostatus. An association between a missense DCLRE1C variant and V-gene and J-gene trimming of TCR beta chains was found in a later genetic analysis and replicated in an independent cohort.

Trimming takes 3 bases from V and 8 bases from J, and the germline ends sit 11 bases apart. In the germline V gene (reference sequence), CDR1 corresponds to LNHDA and CDR2 to SQIVND. The cysteine opens and the phenylalanine closes a CDR3 of 13 amino acids. Only the CDR3 portion is preserved as DNA: 39 bases, with reading frame beginning at the first base. The library relied on the immunoSEQ multiplex PCR assay. A mixture of 60 forward primers for TCR Vbeta segments and 13 reverse primers for TCR Jbeta segments was used in the multiplex PCR. A multiplex PCR assay on genomic DNA amplified the CDR3 region of rearranged TCR beta genes. Amplified TCR beta libraries were sequenced as 87-base-pair reads on the Illumina HiSeq System. The authors' analysis ran thus. In a later analysis, around 80 million unique TCR beta chains were counted across the approximately 620 repertoires, and some 10 million of these chains were shared by at least two donors. Raw reads were error-corrected and collapsed into unique sequences by a nearest-neighbor algorithm in which closely related sequences were merged to remove PCR and sequencing errors. CDR3 sequences were aligned to IMGT reference sequences to assign V, D and J gene segments. For a sequence to be retained, a match of at least six nucleotides was required to both a V gene segment and a J gene segment. Rearrangements were classified as productive when the CDR3 lacked stop codons and remained in frame with V and J, and all other rearrangements were classified as non-productive. Following IMGT convention, CDR3 was defined as the stretch from the second conserved V-encoded cysteine up to the conserved J-encoded phenylalanine. In an earlier analysis of approximately 590 of the donors, sequences lacking an unambiguous match to a single V gene segment were excluded. An earlier analysis of a few hundred of the donors called V segments functional above 56.7% productive rearrangements and segregating when the between-donor standard deviation exceeded 5%. A statistical classification framework was built for diagnosing cytomegalovirus status from the catalog of TCR beta chain sequences. In a later analysis, TCR nucleotide sequences were compared against IMGT/GENE-DB human TR gene sequences so that V and J genes could be assigned. A later analysis assigned CDR3 sequences and most-parsimonious VDJ recombination scenarios with the TCRdist pipeline. In a later analysis, each TCR beta chain was defined by its CDR3 amino acid sequence together with its V-gene family, and reads lacking a unique V-gene family were excluded. In a later analysis, around 600 highly shared, low-generation-probability nucleotide sequences were removed to address suspected cross-contamination and a sequencing artifact. For each public chain, a later analysis derived a clonal expansion index from normalized ranks of inferred template counts within each repertoire. Generation probabilities in a later analysis came from a VDJ recombination model fitted to out-of-frame rearrangements, and those results were checked against IGoR. In a later analysis, TCR-TCR, TCR-HLA and TCR-CMV co-occurrence was scored with hypergeometric tests, and a repertoire-size bias correction was applied to TCR pairs. False discovery rates were estimated in a later analysis by permuting HLA or CMV assignments 20 times. A later analysis grouped co-occurring TCRs with DBSCAN, adding TCRdist sequence similarity when clustering within HLA-allele-positive subsets. Co-occurrence clustering excluded repertoires with fewer than 30,000 or more than 120,000 public chains, plus five with anomalous nucleotide sharing. TCRdb stores this immuneACCESS table with in-frame sequences only. Part of the clones is absent; in the studies checked, under half of the shortfall reflects unresolved V genes, and no reason is known for the rest. The V and J calls and the clone size are those of that table, but D and trimming were determined from the DNA. In this sample the table shows more than 200,000 clones, around 85% of which occur a single time. The ten largest clones add up to about 1.2% of the sample.

The cohort comprised around 690 healthy bone marrow donors. All cohort members were sampled while nominally healthy, although unrecorded immune exposures were likely present. CMV serostatus was positive for about 290 and negative for about 50% of the roughly 670 cohort members, and was not recorded for this donor. Every donor gave a peripheral blood sample, and the peripheral blood mononuclear cells from that sample were used for TCR beta sequencing. The Qiagen DNeasy Blood Extraction Kit was used to extract genomic DNA from the blood cell samples. To note about this clone: Its specific antigen is unknown. Per-nucleotide qualities are absent, and no much larger clonotype sits a single base away.

This receptor was identified in a human donor in good health. The chain uses TRBV19 and TRBJ2-1, with the D segment identity uncertain. Material for sequencing was PBMCs. In nucleotide form, the sequence is TGTGCCAGTAGTATCCCTACGGTGGATGAGCAGTTCTTC. Protein translation: CASSIPTVDEQFF.